This TCR beta chain was recorded in a study of blood T cell repertoires in COVID-19. This clone was detected only a few times. The CDR3 length is 16 residues. CDR1 is SGHNT, CDR2 YYREEE, per germline (reference sequence). Trimming cost V 4 bases and J 4 bases, with 20 bases left between them. Profiled with immunoSEQ multiplex PCR; TCRdb holds only in-frame clones, not every one. The sample lists fewer than 150,000 clones, approximately 78% seen once, with 10% to 11% in the top ten. This sequence joins TRBV5-4 and TRBJ1-2; possible D gene TRBD1, 5 bases. The receptor was isolated from a man aged 60-69 years who had recovered from COVID-19. The sequenced sample consisted of peripheral blood. The CDR3 nucleotides are TGTGCCAGCAGCAACCGGGGCGGGGGGGAACCCTATGGCTACACCTTC. As protein: CASSNRGGGEPYGYTF.